This record looks at one T cell receptor (beta chain) sequence and its context. This entry comes from a study of blood T cell repertoires in COVID-19. Study-level information: Acute and convalescent COVID-19 specimens originated in the United States, Italy and Spain. The analysed material was cDNA or gDNA that came from T cells, B-cell-depleted T cells, or PBMCs.

Per the original data handling: The assay estimated nucleated cells by amplifying reference gene primers. Profiling relied on immunoSEQ multiplex PCR, and the TCRdb table lists in-frame clones only, not all of them. Clonal size and the V and J genes are those of that table, whereas D and trimming came from the DNA. The table records some 42,000 clones, around 73% of them present only once. Germline assignment: CDR1 SGHNT and CDR2 YENEEA. With 3 bases removed from V and 5 bases from J, the gap between germline ends came to 13 bases. This CDR3 is 15 amino acids long. The receptor's source is a woman aged 70-85 years with acute or convalescent COVID-19. Sequences were obtained from peripheral blood. This chain uses TRBV11-3 with TRBJ2-2; D might be TRBD1 (6 bases). The CDR3, as DNA: TGTGCCAGCAGCTTGGGGGCCTCCCTGACCGGGGAGCTGTTTTTT. Translation gives CASSLGASLTGELFF.